This T cell receptor beta chain was documented in a study of cytomegalovirus exposure and HLA in healthy donors. Background on the study: Prior work identified more than 90 million unique TCR beta sequences in about 179 million T cells. A preliminary data release comprised 80 million to 95 million unique TCRs obtained from HLA-typed donors. Regarding the study as a whole: An analysis done earlier found most TCR beta V segments productive about 87% or about 30% of the time. It emerged from a later analysis that several of the most significant clusters appeared to be linked to common viral pathogens.

A remark on this clone: Its cognate antigen is unknown.

Amplification used 60 Vbeta primers and 13 Jbeta primers. Libraries were prepared by immunoSEQ multiplex PCR; TCRdb keeps only in-frame clonotypes and omits some of them. Among more than 150,000 clones listed, about 80% were seen once. Sequencing was carried out using PBMCs. This clonotype was sampled from a woman aged 18-30 years in good health and CMV-seropositive.

The CDR3 bases are TGTGCCAGCTCCCAGGGTGAACAGGGGGATTCCTATGGCTACACCTTC. As protein: CASSQGEQGDSYGYTF. The V call is TRBV18, the J call TRBJ1-2; TRBD1 agrees at 8 bases. The germline gives CDR1 KGHSH, CDR2 LQKENI. The CDR3 has 16 residues. V shed 6 bases, J shed 4 bases, and the junction held 13 bases outside the gene matches. Together with reference TRBV18 and TRBJ1-2, the CDR3 gives the full variable domain: NAGVMQNPRHLVRRRGQEARLRCSPMKGHSHVYWYRQLPEEGLKFMVYLQKENIIDESGMPKERFSAEFPKEGPSILRIQQVVRGDSAAYFCASSQGEQGDSYGYTFGSGTRLTVV.